This T cell receptor (beta chain) derives from a study of beta chain features in type 1 diabetes. Overall study context: Healthy donors, compared against patients, showed similar age, gender and cell yields.

V lost 4 bases and J lost 6; bases outside the gene matches: 7. The CDR3 is 16 residues long. Germline V lookup: CDR1 SGHAT, CDR2 FQNNGV. Expressed TCRB transcripts were sequenced after all isolated RNA was converted to cDNA. The assay was immunoSEQ multiplex PCR, and TCRdb's table has in-frame clones only and misses some. This sample yields more than 130,000 clones, of which less than 9% are seen a single time; 1.3% to 1.5% belongs to the top ten. The source is a woman aged 25 to 45 in good health. The chain carries TRBV11-2 and TRBJ2-7; TRBD2 matches 15 bases. Sequenced input: central memory CD4+ T cells from blood. CDR3 region: CASSSEGLAGGSEQYF. CDR3 in DNA: TGTGCCAGCAGCTCCGAGGGACTAGCGGGAGGCTCCGAGCAGTACTTC.